This T cell receptor beta chain originates from a study of cytomegalovirus exposure and HLA in healthy donors. Germline CDR1 and CDR2: SGHVS and FQNEAQ. The junction had 8 bases not matched to a gene; V was cut back by 5 bases and J by 4 bases. CDR3 size: 15 residues. Study outcomes and limitations: A previous analysis found most TCR beta V segments productive roughly 90% or roughly 30% of the time.

On this clone: Antigen specificity is unknown.

With 60 Vbeta and 13 Jbeta primers, the PCR was carried out. Some clones are missing from TCRdb's copy, which holds only in-frame ones; the method was immunoSEQ multiplex PCR. The data show 170,000 or so clones, 70% to 90% seen once. The V call is TRBV7-8, the J call TRBJ1-2; 9 nucleotides match TRBD1. This TCR came from a girl aged 10 to 17 in good health and CMV-seropositive. Sequenced material: PBMCs. The CDR3 DNA sequence: TGTGCCAGCAGCCTGGGGACAGGGCAGCGCTATGGCTACACCTTC. It encodes CASSLGTGQRYGYTF.